The 26 T cell receptor beta chains listed next were all sequenced from one sample in a study of blood T cell repertoires in COVID-19. The assay was immunoSEQ multiplex PCR, and TCRdb's table has in-frame clones only and misses some. Among approximately 300,000 clones listed, about nine tenths were seen once. The sequenced sample was peripheral blood. The receptors were gathered from a man aged 18 to 35 with active or convalescent COVID-19.

The chain couples TRBV18 to TRBJ1-1; D not certain. The germline gives CDR1 KGHSH, CDR2 LQKENI. The V end lost 1 base, the J end lost 6 bases, and 9 bases lay between the germline ends. The length of the CDR3 is 13 residues. The CDR3 reads CASSPLLTAEAFF. CDR3 DNA sequence: TGTGCCAGCTCACCACTACTCACCGCTGAAGCTTTCTTT.

V and J are TRBV5-4 and TRBJ2-1, with 8 bases lining up with TRBD1. Germline V CDR1 and CDR2: SGHNT, YYREEE (reference sequence). This CDR3 contains 16 residues. The J segment lost 7 bases and the V segment lost 4 bases, leaving 13 bases of the junction unmatched. The CDR3 reads CASSAQDRAKGNEQFF. In DNA, the CDR3 is TGTGCCAGCAGCGCGCAGGACAGGGCCAAGGGGAATGAGCAGTTCTTC.

The chain is built from TRBV10-2 and TRBJ1-1, with 8 bases identical to TRBD1. Per germline, CDR1 WSHSY and CDR2 SAAADI. The J segment lost 5 bases and the V segment lost 10 bases, leaving 12 bases of the junction unmatched. This CDR3 spans 14 amino acids. CDR3 region: CATEHDRGLTEAFF. Written as DNA, the CDR3 is TGCGCCACCGAACACGACAGGGGATTGACTGAAGCTTTCTTT.

The rearrangement links TRBV27 to TRBJ1-4; D gene unclear. CDR1 is MNHEY, CDR2 SMNVEV, per germline (reference sequence). Trimming stripped 3 bases from V and 3 bases from J, with 14 bases between. The CDR3 totals 16 residues. CDR3: CASSFYAASANEKLFF. The CDR3, as DNA: TGTGCCAGCAGTTTTTATGCGGCCTCAGCTAATGAAAAACTGTTTTTT.

This rearrangement joins TRBV6-5 to TRBJ2-1; TRBD2 matches 10 bases. Germline loops: CDR1 MNHEY, CDR2 SVGAGI. With 6 bases clipped from V and 5 bases from J, the junction kept 4 bases outside the gene matches. This CDR3 has 14 residues. The CDR3 DNA is TGTGCCAGCAGCTTAGCGGGGGGCCACAATGAGCAGTTCTTC. It yields the protein CASSLAGGHNEQFF.

V usage is TRBV27 and J usage is TRBJ2-2, with 9 bases matching TRBD1. The length of the CDR3 is 20 residues. CDR1 is MNHEY and CDR2 is SMNVEV in the germline V gene (reference sequence). The J segment lost 6 bases and the V segment lost 2 bases, leaving 19 bases of the junction unmatched. The CDR3 nucleotides are TGTGCCAGCAGTTTAAGAGTCTTACTACAGCGGACAGGGGCGTCCGGGGAGCTGTTTTTT. Amino acid sequence: CASSLRVLLQRTGASGELFF.

This chain joins TRBV4-2 and TRBJ1-5; 8 bases map to TRBD1. The CDR3 is 15 amino acids. Losses at the gene ends were 3 bases for V and 5 bases for J; bases not matched to a gene: 6. Germline V gives CDR1 LGHNA, CDR2 YNFKEQ. The CDR3 reads CASSHVGQGDQPQHF. As DNA, the CDR3 is TGTGCCAGCAGCCATGTCGGACAGGGAGATCAGCCCCAGCATTTT.

This clone was counted once. This chain joins TRBV9 and TRBJ2-2, with 8 nucleotides matching TRBD2. CDR1 is SGDLS, CDR2 YYNGEE, per germline. The CDR3 length is 15 residues. The junction had 2 bases not matched to a gene; V was cut back by 1 base and J by 3 bases. In nucleotides, the CDR3 is TGTGCCAGCAGCGTACGCGGGGGGTACACCGGGGAGCTGTTTTTT. Translated: CASSVRGGYTGELFF.

The J gene is TRBJ2-5, the V gene TRBV7-9, with 10 bases matching TRBD1. CDR1 is SEHNR and CDR2 is FQNEAQ in the germline V gene (reference sequence). The CDR3 consists of 14 residues. The V segment lost 4 bases and the J segment 5 bases; nucleotides outside the gene matches: 4. The CDR3 loop reads CASSSKDRGETQYF. In nucleotides, the CDR3 is TGTGCCAGCAGCTCCAAGGACAGGGGGGAGACCCAGTACTTC.

Here the CDR3 DNA reads TGTGCCAGCAGCTCCAGCCCCCTAGCGGGGGTTGGAGAGACCCAGTACTTC. Protein sequence: CASSSSPLAGVGETQYF. J is TRBJ2-5 and V is TRBV13, with 10 bases identical to TRBD2. The ends lost 4 bases at V and 4 bases at J; junction bases unmatched: 12. The CDR3 sequence is 17 residues long. Looked up from germline, CDR1 is PRHDT and CDR2 is FYEKMQ (reference sequence).

The chain recombines TRBV4-1 with TRBJ2-1; 7 bases are a match to TRBD1. Germline V lookup: CDR1 MGHRA, CDR2 YSYEKL. V shed 0 bases, J shed 1 base, and the junction held 6 bases outside the gene matches. CDR3 size: 17 residues. In DNA, the CDR3 is TGCGCCAGCAGCCAAGATCAGTTGGGACAGTCCTACAATGAGCAGTTCTTC. Its translation is CASSQDQLGQSYNEQFF.

This chain links TRBV5-6 with TRBJ2-7, with D perhaps TRBD1 (5 bases). The CDR3 covers 15 residues. From germline, CDR1 is SGHDT and CDR2 YYEEEE. Trimming stripped 0 bases from V and 3 bases from J, with 13 bases between. In nucleotides, the CDR3 is TGTGCCAGCAGCTTGGGTCCAGGGCTCGACTACGAGCAGTACTTC. Translation gives CASSLGPGLDYEQYF.

V is TRBV5-4 and J is TRBJ1-4; 7 bases agree with TRBD1. With V trimmed by 4 bases and J by 0 bases, 9 bases remained unmatched. CDR3 size: 17 residues. CDR1 is SGHNT and CDR2 is YYREEE in the germline V gene (reference sequence). CDR3 bases: TGTGCCAGCAGCACTCAAATACAGGGGACAACTAATGAAAAACTGTTTTTT. It codes for CASSTQIQGTTNEKLFF.

The chain is built from TRBV7-2 and TRBJ1-3, with D hard to call. This CDR3 comprises 15 residues. V lost 4 bases and J 0 bases, leaving 10 bases between the germline ends. Germline values: CDR1 SGHTA, CDR2 FQGNSA. The CDR3 DNA reads TGTGCCAGCAGCTGGATCGGGAGCTCTGGAAACACCATATATTTT. Translation: CASSWIGSSGNTIYF.

The chain couples TRBV6-1 to TRBJ2-4; TRBD2 aligns across 11 bases. CDR1 MNHNS and CDR2 SASEGT come from the germline V gene. This CDR3 spans 17 amino acids. The J segment lost 4 bases and the V segment lost 4 bases, leaving 9 bases of the junction unmatched. The CDR3 region is CASSAMGLADFKNIQYF. The CDR3 DNA sequence: TGTGCCAGCAGTGCGATGGGACTAGCGGACTTTAAAAACATTCAGTACTTC.

The chain couples TRBV21-1 to TRBJ1-5; the DNA was not used to check the table's D call, TRBD1. TRBV21-1 is shown as a pseudogene. The length of the CDR3 is 15 residues. CDR3 sequence: CASSRPGVSNQPQHF. CDR3 nucleotides: TGTGCCAGCAGCAGGCCAGGGGTTAGCAATCAGCCCCAGCATTTT.

The rearrangement links TRBV7-9 to TRBJ2-7; 9 nucleotides align to TRBD2. The CDR3 sequence is 14 residues long. Trimming took 5 bases from V and 4 from J; bases not matched to a gene: 6. Per the germline V gene, CDR1 is SEHNR and CDR2 is FQNEAQ (reference sequence). The CDR3 protein is CASSLSGSGYEQYF. The CDR3 nucleotides read TGTGCCAGCAGCCTTAGCGGGAGTGGGTACGAGCAGTACTTC.

This chain links TRBV4-1 with TRBJ1-5; TRBD1 is a possible D gene (6 bases). The CDR3 spans 14 residues. V was clipped by 1 base and J by 7 bases, with 11 bases between them. Germline V gives CDR1 MGHRA, CDR2 YSYEKL. For the CDR3, the DNA is TGCGCCAGCAGCCAAGCGGCAGGGGACCAGCCCCAGCATTTT. Protein product: CASSQAAGDQPQHF.

The chain couples TRBV5-1 to TRBJ2-3; D perhaps matches TRBD1 (6 bases). Looked up from germline, CDR1 is SGHRS and CDR2 is YFSETQ. CDR3 size: 14 residues. The germline V and J ends were trimmed by 1 base and 6 bases, with 12 bases remaining between them. The CDR3 region is CASSLNRVGDTQYF. In DNA, the CDR3 is TGCGCCAGCAGCTTGAACAGGGTGGGTGATACGCAGTATTTT.

The V call is TRBV5-8, the J call TRBJ1-4; D uncertain. V was clipped by 4 bases and J by 2 bases, with 12 bases between them. Looked up from germline, CDR1 is SGHTS and CDR2 is YDEGEE. This CDR3 has 15 amino acids. For the CDR3, the DNA is TGTGCCAGCAGCATCGGGATGTCGACTAATGAAAAACTGTTTTTT. Amino acid sequence: CASSIGMSTNEKLFF.

CDR3 sequence reads: CASSLSRQGARVQETQYF. CDR3 DNA sequence: TGTGCCAGCAGCTTAAGTAGGCAGGGGGCGCGGGTCCAAGAGACCCAGTACTTC. The rearrangement links TRBV7-9 to TRBJ2-5; the match to TRBD1 covers 8 bases. V shed 2 bases, J shed 1 base, and the junction held 12 bases outside the gene matches. This CDR3 has 18 residues. Germline CDR1 reads SEHNR; CDR2 reads FQNEAQ (reference sequence).

This clone was picked up a small number of times. The genes are TRBV4-2 and TRBJ2-7, with 8 bases aligning to TRBD2. The V and J ends lost 0 bases and 3 bases, in that order; junction bases with no gene match: 4. The CDR3 spans 15 residues. Per the germline V gene, CDR1 is LGHNA and CDR2 is YNFKEQ. Here the CDR3 reads CASSQDRGTSYEQYF. CDR3 coding DNA: TGTGCCAGCAGCCAAGATAGGGGGACTAGCTACGAGCAGTACTTC.

Only a few counts were recorded for this clone. This chain links TRBV19 with TRBJ1-1; D gene ambiguous. Germline-derived CDR1 and CDR2 are LNHDA and SQIVND (reference sequence). V was cut by 2 bases and J by 9 bases, with 7 bases left in between. The CDR3 has 11 residues. In DNA, the CDR3 is TGTGCCAGTAGTATATGGTGGCAAGCTTTCTTT. Protein: CASSIWWQAFF. Complete variable domain (other parts from reference TRBV19 and TRBJ1-1): DGGITQSPKYLFRKEGQNVTLSCEQNLNHDAMYWYRQDPGQGLRLIYYSQIVNDFQKGDIAEGYSVSREKKESFPLTVTSAQKNPTAFYLCASSIWWQAFFGQGTRLTVV.

The chain combines TRBV4-1 with TRBJ1-1; 10 nucleotides agree with TRBD1. The CDR3 loop spans 17 amino acids. Germline V gene sequence: CDR1 MGHRA, CDR2 YSYEKL. The V segment lost 3 bases and the J segment 5 bases; nucleotides outside the gene matches: 12. The CDR3 loop is CASSHRPGTGAGTEAFF. Here the CDR3 DNA reads TGCGCCAGCAGCCATCGTCCCGGGACAGGGGCCGGGACTGAAGCTTTCTTT.

This chain uses TRBV7-6 with TRBJ2-3; no clear D. The CDR3 covers 14 residues. The germline CDR1 and CDR2 sequences are SGHVS and FNYEAQ. The V gene lost 1 base and the J gene lost 2 bases, with 7 bases spanning the gap. For the CDR3, the DNA is TGTGCCAGCAGCTTAGGCAGTTTCACAGATACGCAGTATTTT. Protein sequence: CASSLGSFTDTQYF.

V is TRBV27 and J is TRBJ2-3; unclear D gene. This CDR3 comprises 11 residues. Trimming took 8 bases from V and 5 from J, leaving 8 bases between them. The germline V gene has CDR1 MNHEY and CDR2 SMNVEV (reference sequence). CDR3 loop: CASLSLDTQYF. The CDR3 nucleotides are TGTGCCAGCCTATCCCTAGATACGCAGTATTTT.